Following are 16 T cell receptor beta chains from one sample sequenced in a study of cytomegalovirus exposure and HLA in healthy donors. The PCR contained 60 Vbeta and 13 Jbeta primers. This table comes from immunoSEQ multiplex PCR, and its TCRdb copy is limited to in-frame clones, with some not included. This table holds some 150,000 clones, almost 80% found once. The sequenced sample consisted of PBMCs. The receptors here all came from a male donor in good health and CMV-seronegative.

The chain carries TRBV4-1 and TRBJ2-2; 8 positions agree with TRBD1. Germline V gene sequence: CDR1 MGHRA, CDR2 YSYEKL. Unmatched junction bases numbered 3, after V lost 1 base and J lost 5 bases. The CDR3 is made up of 15 amino acids. The CDR3 DNA is TGCGCCAGCAGCCAAGGGACAGGGCAGACCGGGGAGCTGTTTTTT. Translation: CASSQGTGQTGELFF.

The chain carries TRBV7-9 and TRBJ2-1; 8 bases map to TRBD2. Per germline, CDR1 SEHNR and CDR2 FQNEAQ (reference sequence). This CDR3 has 14 residues. V was clipped by 8 bases and J by 3 bases; unmatched bases: 6. Here the CDR3 DNA reads TGTGCCAGCGAGCCGGGACTAGGCTACAATGAGCAGTTCTTC. Protein product: CASEPGLGYNEQFF.

The chain carries TRBV5-6 and TRBJ1-2; TRBD1 matches 7 bases. CDR1 and CDR2 (germline): SGHDT, YYEEEE. V lost 6 bases and J lost 3; bases outside the gene matches: 14. CDR3 length: 16 residues. The CDR3 DNA reads as TGTGCCAGCACCCCTCTTTTACAGGGGCATGACTATGGCTACACCTTC. This encodes CASTPLLQGHDYGYTF.

V gene TRBV2 combines with J gene TRBJ2-7; D not certain. V was trimmed by 5 bases and J by 0 bases, leaving 5 bases between them. The CDR3 totals 12 residues. Germline assignment: CDR1 SNHLY and CDR2 FYNNEI. The CDR3 DNA is TGTGCCAGCAGTCTTAGCTCCTACGAGCAGTACTTC. Translation: CASSLSSYEQYF.

V is TRBV4-1 and J is TRBJ1-6; D not certain. The CDR3 totals 16 residues. Trimming took off 1 base at V and 4 bases at J, with 11 bases between the two ends. Germline loops: CDR1 MGHRA, CDR2 YSYEKL. This CDR3 is CASSQAEGTYNSPLHF. CDR3 coding DNA: TGCGCCAGCAGCCAAGCGGAGGGAACATATAATTCACCCCTCCACTTT.

The chain uses TRBV9 and TRBJ1-1; D is undetermined. The germline CDR1 and CDR2 sequences are SGDLS and YYNGEE. The CDR3 runs to 14 residues. V shed 3 bases and J shed 5 bases, with 14 bases lying between them. CDR3 region: CASSGPPGFTEAFF. The CDR3, as DNA: TGTGCCAGCAGCGGACCCCCGGGGTTTACTGAAGCTTTCTTT.

The genes are TRBV7-9 and TRBJ2-3, with 11 nucleotides matching TRBD2. The V segment lost 4 bases and the J segment 1 base; nucleotides outside the gene matches: 4. Germline CDR1 is SEHNR and CDR2 is FQNEAQ (reference sequence). This CDR3 has 16 amino acids. The CDR3 sequence: CASSSTSGSGTDTQYF. Written as DNA, the CDR3 is TGTGCCAGCAGCTCCACTAGCGGGAGTGGCACAGATACGCAGTATTTT.

V gene TRBV7-2 combines with J gene TRBJ1-2; D unresolved. Trimming left V 2 bases short and J 7 bases short, with 14 bases between. Germline V gene data show CDR1 as SGHTA and CDR2 as FQGNSA. The CDR3 loop spans 14 amino acids. The CDR3 DNA sequence: TGTGCCAGCAGCTTATCAATAGGCGGCTCTGGCTACACCTTC. It specifies CASSLSIGGSGYTF.

The V and J genes are TRBV2 and TRBJ2-1, with unresolved D. The CDR3 covers 15 residues. Trimming left V 3 bases short and J 2 bases short, with 11 bases between. Germline CDR1 SNHLY, CDR2 FYNNEI. CDR3 sequence: CASSDRLLAYNEQFF. The CDR3 DNA reads TGTGCCAGCAGTGACAGGCTACTGGCCTACAATGAGCAGTTCTTC.

J is TRBJ1-2 and V is TRBV6-5; 11 bases are shared with TRBD1. The CDR3 totals 13 residues. Trimming at V came to 6 bases and at J to 4 bases, leaving 1 base not matched to a gene. Germline assignment: CDR1 MNHEY and CDR2 SVGAGI. Here the CDR3 DNA reads TGTGCCAGCAGCGGGACAGGGGGCTATGGCTACACCTTC. It codes for CASSGTGGYGYTF.

The chain recombines TRBV6-5 with TRBJ1-1, with D possibly TRBD1 on 5 matching bases. CDR3 length: 12 amino acids. The germline V and J ends were trimmed by 8 bases and 1 base, with 8 bases remaining between them. Germline CDR1 and CDR2: MNHEY and SVGAGI. The CDR3 DNA follows: TGTGCCAGCCTGGGGGGGAACACTGAAGCTTTCTTT. Amino acids: CASLGGNTEAFF.

This clone was observed a single time. The gene calls are TRBV4-3 and TRBJ2-7, with a weak D call TRBD1 (5 bases). V lost 3 bases and J 0 bases, leaving 9 bases between the germline ends. The CDR3 runs to 14 residues. Germline values: CDR1 LGHNA, CDR2 YSLEER. The DNA for the CDR3 is TGCGCCAGCAGCCAGGACACATTCTCCTACGAGCAGTACTTC. It translates to CASSQDTFSYEQYF.

The chain uses TRBV7-8 and TRBJ1-1; TRBD1 aligns across 8 bases. Germline V CDR1 and CDR2: SGHVS, FQNEAQ. J lost 6 bases, V lost 1 base, and 7 bases had no gene match. The CDR3 length is 15 residues. In nucleotides, the CDR3 is TGTGCCAGCAGCTTAGGCACAGGGGGAGTACCTGAAGCTTTCTTT. Its translation: CASSLGTGGVPEAFF.

The chain couples TRBV5-6 to TRBJ2-7; 9 bases are shared with TRBD1. Trimming removed 1 base from V and 2 bases from J; junction bases left unmatched: 4. The germline V gene encodes CDR1 SGHDT and CDR2 YYEEEE. The CDR3 totals 15 residues. The CDR3 reads CASSLRGQGTYEQYF. Written as DNA, the CDR3 is TGTGCCAGCAGCTTGAGGGGACAGGGAACCTACGAGCAGTACTTC. Based on the CDR3 plus reference TRBV5-6 and TRBJ2-7, the full variable domain is DAGVTQSPTHLIKTRGQQVTLRCSPKSGHDTVSWYQQALGQGPQFIFQYYEEEERQRGNFPDRFSGHQFPNYSSELNVNALLLGDSALYLCASSLRGQGTYEQYFGPGTRLTVT.

J is TRBJ2-7 and V is TRBV7-2; D is ambiguous. Deletions cut 1 base from V and 6 bases from J, with 10 bases between. The CDR3 is 13 residues long. Germline assignment: CDR1 SGHTA and CDR2 FQGNSA. The chain's CDR3 is CASSLVSRSEQYF. CDR3 DNA: TGTGCCAGCAGCTTAGTGAGTCGGTCCGAGCAGTACTTC.

The CDR3 sequence: CASSISGIYEQYF. The CDR3 DNA reads as TGTGCCAGCAGTATTTCAGGGATTTACGAGCAGTACTTC. The chain combines TRBV6-1 with TRBJ2-7, with D perhaps matching TRBD1 (5 bases). V lost 5 bases and J lost 4, with 12 bases in between. The CDR3 has 13 amino acids. CDR1 is MNHNS and CDR2 is SASEGT in the germline V gene.